Listed here are 9 T cell receptor beta chains from one sample, sequenced in a study of OX40 agonist ivuxolimab in advanced cancers. The assay was immunoSEQ multiplex PCR, and TCRdb's table has in-frame clones only and misses some. The data contain 100,000 to 140,000 clones, around 90% of them singletons. This material consisted of CD4+ or CD8+ T cells sorted from blood, taken in a trial of the OX40 agonist ivuxolimab. The source is an adult with an advanced solid tumor such as melanoma, head and neck, liver or kidney cancer.

The chain combines TRBV2 with TRBJ1-1; maybe TRBD1 (5 bases). Germline CDR1 is SNHLY and CDR2 is FYNNEI. The V and J ends lost 10 bases and 3 bases respectively, with 9 bases between them. CDR3 length: 11 residues. The CDR3 loop is CATGQYTEAFF. The CDR3 coding sequence is TGTGCCACAGGGCAGTACACTGAAGCTTTCTTT.

The table lists this clone with a count of one. In DNA form, the CDR3 reads TGTGCCAGTAGTGAATTGACAGGGAGTTATGGCTACACCTTC. It is translated as CASSELTGSYGYTF. V usage is TRBV19 and J usage is TRBJ1-2; 7 bases match TRBD1. Germline values: CDR1 LNHDA, CDR2 SQIVND (reference sequence). The CDR3 consists of 14 residues. Trimming took 5 bases from V and 5 from J; bases not matched to a gene: 8. Together with reference TRBV19 and TRBJ1-2, the CDR3 gives the full variable domain: DGGITQSPKYLFRKEGQNVTLSCEQNLNHDAMYWYRQDPGQGLRLIYYSQIVNDFQKGDIAEGYSVSREKKESFPLTVTSAQKNPTAFYLCASSELTGSYGYTFGSGTRLTVV.

This chain uses TRBV27 with TRBJ2-3, with 13 bases lining up with TRBD2. CDR1 MNHEY and CDR2 SMNVEV come from the germline V gene (reference sequence). There are 18 residues in the CDR3. Trimming took 5 bases from V and 5 from J; bases not matched to a gene: 13. The CDR3 loop is CASSTLTGLAGVGDTQYF. Here the CDR3 DNA reads TGTGCCAGCAGTACTCTCACCGGACTAGCGGGAGTGGGAGATACGCAGTATTTT.

The genes are TRBV7-8 and TRBJ1-2; unclear D gene. Deletions cut 4 bases from V and 4 bases from J, with 22 bases between. Germline V CDR1 and CDR2: SGHVS, FQNEAQ. This CDR3 is built from 17 residues. This CDR3 reads CASSSGSQVGGGYGYTF. DNA for the CDR3: TGTGCCAGCAGCTCCGGTTCCCAGGTAGGAGGCGGCTATGGCTACACCTTC. Looking up the rest from reference TRBV7-8 and TRBJ1-2 gives the full variable domain: GAGVSQSPRYKVAKRGQDVALRCDPISGHVSLFWYQQALGQGPEFLTYFQNEAQLDKSGLPSDRFFAERPEGSVSTLKIQRTQQEDSAVYLCASSSGSQVGGGYGYTFGSGTRLTVV.

This chain's CDR3 is CAISESASDYNEQFF. The CDR3 nucleotides read TGTGCCATCAGTGAGTCCGCTAGCGACTACAATGAGCAGTTCTTC. This sequence joins TRBV10-3 and TRBJ2-1, with D tentatively TRBD2 (6 bases). With 0 bases removed from V and 3 bases from J, the gap between germline ends came to 9 bases. The V gene's germline CDR1 is ENHRY and CDR2 SYGVKD. The CDR3 is 15 amino acids.

J is TRBJ1-3 and V is TRBV7-6, with D unclear. The CDR3 consists of 15 residues. The germline CDR1 and CDR2 sequences are SGHVS and FNYEAQ. V was pared by 6 bases and J by 2 bases, with 14 bases between. This CDR3 is CASSRSREAGNTIYF. The CDR3 nucleotides read TGTGCCAGCAGTCGTAGTCGGGAGGCTGGAAACACCATATATTTT.

This chain joins TRBV5-6 and TRBJ1-1; D unresolved. Germline CDR1 is SGHDT and CDR2 is YYEEEE. This CDR3 is 12 amino acids long. Trimming left V 3 bases short and J 4 bases short, with 7 bases between. The CDR3 nucleotides are TGTGCCAGCAGCTCTGTTGGCACTGAAGCTTTCTTT. This translates into CASSSVGTEAFF.

V is TRBV10-3 and J is TRBJ1-1; D is unclear. Trimming took off 6 bases at V and 0 bases at J, with 11 bases between the two ends. The germline CDR1 and CDR2 sequences are ENHRY and SYGVKD. The CDR3 is made up of 14 amino acids. CDR3 amino acids: CAIREIAMNTEAFF. The CDR3 DNA reads TGTGCCATCAGGGAGATAGCGATGAACACTGAAGCTTTCTTT.

J is TRBJ2-2 and V is TRBV6-6, with TRBD1 matching over 7 bases. CDR1 and CDR2 from the germline V gene are MNHNY and SVGAGI (reference sequence). Trimming took 7 bases from V and 2 from J; bases not matched to a gene: 7. The CDR3 totals 15 residues. CDR3: CASNVRQGNTGELFF. The DNA of the CDR3 is TGTGCCAGCAACGTGAGACAGGGTAACACCGGGGAGCTGTTTTTT.